This T cell receptor beta chain was profiled in a study of T cell repertoires in cytomegalovirus infection. The V gene lost 1 base and the J gene lost 4 bases, with 11 bases spanning the gap. There are 15 residues in the CDR3. Germline V gene data show CDR1 as SGHAT and CDR2 as FQNNGV. TCRdb ran MiXCR on the reads and lists one entry per CDR3 protein. The sample carries 650,000 to 850,000 distinct CDR3 sequences, about 29% recorded once. Overall study results and limits: Clonotypes of TCR beta that were HLA-C-restricted and CMV-specific dominated the ex vivo response.

A few counts support this clonotype. Its antigen remains unknown. The rearrangement uses TRBV11-2 and TRBJ1-5; D unclear. The clonotype comes from a human donor in good health (CMV status not recorded). Some clones in this sample may be carry-over from other donors' samples. Sequencing was performed on cultured CD8+ T cells from PBMCs, taken from culture after CMV antigen stimulation. The DNA for the CDR3 is TGTGCCAGCAGCTTAGGAAGGGTTCCTAATCAGCCCCAGCATTTT. It specifies CASSLGRVPNQPQHF.